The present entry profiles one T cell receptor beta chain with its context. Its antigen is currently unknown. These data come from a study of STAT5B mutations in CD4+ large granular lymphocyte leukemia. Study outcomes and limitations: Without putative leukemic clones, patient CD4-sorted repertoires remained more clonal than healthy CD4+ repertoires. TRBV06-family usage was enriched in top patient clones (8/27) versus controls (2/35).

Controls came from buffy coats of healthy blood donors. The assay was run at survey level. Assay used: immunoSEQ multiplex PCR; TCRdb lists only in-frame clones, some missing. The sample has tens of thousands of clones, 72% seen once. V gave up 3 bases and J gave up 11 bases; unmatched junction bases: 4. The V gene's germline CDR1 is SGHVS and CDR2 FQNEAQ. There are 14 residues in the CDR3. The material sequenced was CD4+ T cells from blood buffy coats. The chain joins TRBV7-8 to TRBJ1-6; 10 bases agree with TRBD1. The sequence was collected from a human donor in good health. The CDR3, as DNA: TGTGCCAGCAGCTTTGACAGGGGGCGAGCACCCCTCCACTTT. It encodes CASSFDRGRAPLHF. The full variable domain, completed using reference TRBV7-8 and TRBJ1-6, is GAGVSQSPRYKVAKRGQDVALRCDPISGHVSLFWYQQALGQGPEFLTYFQNEAQLDKSGLPSDRFFAERPEGSVSTLKIQRTQQEDSAVYLCASSFDRGRAPLHFGNGTRLTVT.